Below are 32 T cell receptor beta chains sequenced from a single sample in a study of OX40 agonist ivuxolimab in advanced cancers. Sequencing used immunoSEQ multiplex PCR; TCRdb keeps in-frame clones, though not all of them. The table has about 22,000 clones, more than 65% seen once; the top ten hold approximately 17%. The specimen was CD4+ or CD8+ T cells sorted from blood, collected in a trial of the OX40 agonist ivuxolimab. The receptors were sampled from an adult with an advanced solid tumor such as melanoma, head and neck, liver or kidney cancer.

The chain links TRBV5-1 to TRBJ1-2; TRBD1 is a possible D gene (6 bases). The V gene's germline CDR1 is SGHRS and CDR2 YFSETQ. The CDR3 runs to 14 residues. V dropped 3 bases and J dropped 4 bases, with 13 bases sitting between them. The CDR3 DNA follows: TGCGCCAGCAGCTCTTCGGGGGGCGGCTATGGCTACACCTTC. This gives the protein CASSSSGGGYGYTF. Variable domain in full (rest from reference TRBV5-1 and TRBJ1-2): KAGVTQTPRYLIKTRGQQVTLSCSPISGHRSVSWYQQTPGQGLQFLFEYFSETQRNKGNFPGRFSGRQFSNSRSEMNVSTLELGDSALYLCASSSSGGGYGYTFGSGTRLTVV.

The V and J genes are TRBV29-1 and TRBJ2-1; TRBD2 might be the D (6 bases). Deletions cut 3 bases from V and 0 bases from J, with 9 bases between. The CDR3 extends over 14 amino acids. Germline CDR1 and CDR2: SQVTM and ANQGSEA. CDR3 protein: CSVDAGSSYNEQFF. DNA of the CDR3: TGCAGCGTTGACGCCGGGAGCTCCTACAATGAGCAGTTCTTC.

The rearrangement joins TRBV4-3 to TRBJ1-6; no firm D call. CDR1 and CDR2 (germline): LGHNA, YSLEER. The CDR3 is made up of 14 amino acids. V was trimmed by 1 base and J by 9 bases, leaving 10 bases between them. In DNA form, the CDR3 reads TGCGCCAGCAGCCAAGTAGGGAGCGGTTCACCCCTCCACTTT. Translating it yields CASSQVGSGSPLHF.

The genes are TRBV5-5 and TRBJ2-4; D ambiguous. Germline assignment: CDR1 SGHKS and CDR2 YYEKEE (reference sequence). CDR3 length: 11 residues. The V gene lost 2 bases and the J gene lost 5 bases, with 2 bases spanning the gap. CDR3 nucleotides: TGTGCCAGCAGCTTCGAAAACATTCAGTACTTC. This codes for CASSFENIQYF.

This clone was found once. The chain couples TRBV7-8 to TRBJ2-7; 8 bases map to TRBD1. The V gene end was trimmed by 5 bases and the J gene end by 4 bases; junction bases not matched to a gene: 7. This CDR3 has 14 residues. Germline-derived CDR1 and CDR2 are SGHVS and FQNEAQ. The CDR3 sequence: CASSDTGGSYEQYF. The CDR3 coding sequence is TGTGCCAGCAGCGATACAGGGGGGTCGTACGAGCAGTACTTC.

The V call is TRBV6-5, the J call TRBJ1-2; no firm D call. Trimming removed 5 bases at V and 0 bases at J, with 7 bases between. CDR1 and CDR2 from the germline V gene are MNHEY and SVGAGI. The CDR3 length is 13 residues. The DNA for the CDR3 is TGTGCCAGCAGTCCGGAACCTAACTATGGCTACACCTTC. As protein: CASSPEPNYGYTF.

This chain uses TRBV7-9 with TRBJ1-1, with 10 bases aligning to TRBD1. Germline V CDR1 and CDR2: SEHNR, FQNEAQ (reference sequence). The CDR3 totals 14 residues. V was clipped by 5 bases and J by 4 bases; unmatched bases: 4. The CDR3 here is CASSRQGAGTEAFF. DNA of the CDR3: TGTGCCAGCAGCCGACAGGGGGCGGGCACTGAAGCTTTCTTT.

The chain employs TRBV7-2 and TRBJ1-5; tentative D call: TRBD1 (5 bases). V dropped 4 bases and J dropped 8 bases, with 15 bases sitting between them. CDR1 is SGHTA and CDR2 is FQGNSA in the germline V gene. This CDR3 contains 14 residues. For the CDR3, the DNA is TGTGCCAGCAGCTCAGACAGTATCCAGGAGCCCCAGCATTTT. Translating gives CASSSDSIQEPQHF.

V gene TRBV5-5 combines with J gene TRBJ2-7, with 14 bases aligning to TRBD2. V gave up 3 bases and J gave up 3 bases; unmatched junction bases: 5. The CDR3 runs to 16 residues. Germline V gene sequence: CDR1 SGHKS, CDR2 YYEKEE (reference sequence). The DNA for the CDR3 is TGTGCCAGCAGCTCGGCCGGGACTAGCGGGGGCTACGAGCAGTACTTC. Its protein is CASSSAGTSGGYEQYF.

The chain is built from TRBV4-1 and TRBJ2-7; D gene unclear. Between the trimmed V and J ends, which lost 0 bases and 0 bases, there was a span of 12 bases. CDR3 size: 16 residues. Germline V gene sequence: CDR1 MGHRA, CDR2 YSYEKL. In DNA, the CDR3 is TGCGCCAGCAGCCAAGAAGATGGCGTTAGCTCCTACGAGCAGTACTTC. Translating it yields CASSQEDGVSSYEQYF.

A note on this clone: A junction boundary mismatches the germline segment, possibly from a read error. The V and J genes are TRBV20-1 and TRBJ1-6; the D is unclear. The CDR3 contains 10 residues. Germline CDR1 is DFQATT and CDR2 is SNEGSKA (reference sequence). The CDR3 sequence: CSVWQDGIAW. The CDR3 bases are TGCAGTGTGTGGCAGGACGGAATTGCCTGG.

This chain links TRBV7-8 with TRBJ1-2, with D hard to call. CDR1 and CDR2 (germline): SGHVS, FQNEAQ. CDR3 length: 15 residues. V gave up 1 base and J gave up 8 bases, with 17 bases separating them. The DNA for the CDR3 is TGTGCCAGCAGCTTAGGGTCGGTTCTTTCGGGAGGCTACACCTTC. Translating it yields CASSLGSVLSGGYTF.

The V and J genes are TRBV7-9 and TRBJ2-5; TRBD2 matches at 8 bases. Unmatched junction bases numbered 7, after V lost 5 bases and J lost 5 bases. CDR1 and CDR2 from the germline V gene are SEHNR and FQNEAQ (reference sequence). The CDR3 has 14 residues. The CDR3 DNA reads as TGTGCCAGCAGCCTAGGACTAGCATTCGAGACCCAGTACTTC. The encoded protein is CASSLGLAFETQYF.

The gene calls are TRBV7-6 and TRBJ2-7; D is perhaps TRBD1 (5 bases). This CDR3 contains 16 residues. The V gene lost 3 bases and the J gene lost 0 bases, with 15 bases spanning the gap. Germline CDR1 is SGHVS and CDR2 is FNYEAQ. In DNA form, the CDR3 reads TGTGCCAGCAGCTTTCTCTTAGGGGCCCCCTCCTACGAGCAGTACTTC. It encodes CASSFLLGAPSYEQYF. The entire variable domain, with the rest obtained from reference TRBV7-6 and TRBJ2-7, is as follows: GAGVSQSPRYKVTKRGQDVALRCDPISGHVSLYWYRQALGQGPEFLTYFNYEAQQDKSGLPNDRFSAERPEGSISTLTIQRTEQRDSAMYRCASSFLLGAPSYEQYFGPGTRLTVT.

The chain links TRBV27 to TRBJ2-1; no firm D call. This CDR3 region has 14 residues. Deletions cut 6 bases from V and 3 bases from J, with 12 bases between. Looked up from germline, CDR1 is MNHEY and CDR2 is SMNVEV (reference sequence). In nucleotides, the CDR3 is TGTGCCAGCAGCCTACAAATTAACTACAATGAGCAGTTCTTC. It codes for CASSLQINYNEQFF.

The chain carries TRBV19 and TRBJ2-1, with 12 nucleotides matching TRBD2. This CDR3 comprises 15 residues. The V and J ends lost 5 bases and 3 bases, in that order; junction bases with no gene match: 2. Looked up from germline, CDR1 is LNHDA and CDR2 is SQIVND (reference sequence). The CDR3 spells CASSRTSGDYNEQFF. As DNA, the CDR3 is TGTGCCAGTAGTCGGACTAGCGGGGACTACAATGAGCAGTTCTTC.

The rearrangement links TRBV9 to TRBJ1-5, with unresolved D. V was cut by 0 bases and J by 2 bases, with 6 bases left in between. CDR1 and CDR2 (germline): SGDLS, YYNGEE. The CDR3 is made up of 14 amino acids. Written as DNA, the CDR3 is TGTGCCAGCAGCGTAGGGGGTGGCAATCAGCCCCAGCATTTT. This sequence encodes CASSVGGGNQPQHF. The full variable domain, with the rest looked up from reference TRBV9 and TRBJ1-5, is DSGVTQTPKHLITATGQRVTLRCSPRSGDLSVYWYQQSLDQGLQFLIQYYNGEERAKGNILERFSAQQFPDLHSELNLSSLELGDSALYFCASSVGGGNQPQHFGDGTRLSIL.

V is TRBV7-8 and J is TRBJ1-5; tentatively, D is TRBD1 (6 bases). This CDR3 contains 15 residues. Germline V gives CDR1 SGHVS, CDR2 FQNEAQ. Trimming shortened V by 5 bases and J by 2 bases, and 13 bases separated the two germline ends. CDR3 region: CASSRTGPGNQPQHF. As DNA, the CDR3 is TGTGCCAGCAGCCGCACAGGGCCGGGCAATCAGCCCCAGCATTTT.

This clone was seen more than once but under ten times. This rearrangement joins TRBV5-6 to TRBJ1-1; no clear D gene. The germline V gene encodes CDR1 SGHDT and CDR2 YYEEEE. With 1 base removed from V and 8 bases from J, the gap between germline ends came to 18 bases. The CDR3 is made up of 15 amino acids. The CDR3 region is CASSLTETQLLEAFF. CDR3 DNA: TGTGCCAGCAGCTTGACCGAAACCCAGCTATTGGAAGCTTTCTTT.

V gene TRBV7-8 combines with J gene TRBJ1-4; weak D call: TRBD1 (6 bases). CDR1 is SGHVS and CDR2 is FQNEAQ in the germline V gene. The CDR3 contains 17 residues. The V gene lost 5 bases and the J gene lost 7 bases, with 23 bases spanning the gap. The CDR3 loop reads CASSLGTETPGAEKLFF. CDR3 DNA: TGTGCCAGCAGCCTCGGGACTGAAACCCCGGGGGCTGAAAAACTGTTTTTT.

The rearrangement uses TRBV2 and TRBJ1-5; D is perhaps TRBD1 (5 bases). In germline, CDR1 is SNHLY, CDR2 FYNNEI. The CDR3 is made up of 15 amino acids. V was trimmed by 7 bases and J by 0 bases, leaving 13 bases between them. In DNA, the CDR3 is TGTGCCAGCAAAGCAACAGGTAATAGCAATCAGCCCCAGCATTTT. This encodes CASKATGNSNQPQHF.

The chain uses TRBV12-5 and TRBJ2-7; tentatively, D is TRBD2 (6 bases). Germline V gene data show CDR1 as LGHNT and CDR2 as FRNRAP. This CDR3 is built from 16 residues. Trimming cost V 3 bases and J 1 base, with 16 bases left between them. The CDR3 DNA reads TGTGCTAGTGGTTTAGGCGGGGACCCTTCTTCCTACGAGCAGTACTTC. This gives the protein CASGLGGDPSSYEQYF.

The V gene is TRBV4-3, the J gene TRBJ1-3; no clear D. Trimming left V 1 base short and J 0 bases short, with 10 bases between. The CDR3 has 16 residues. Germline V lookup: CDR1 LGHNA, CDR2 YSLEER. CDR3 nucleotide sequence: TGCGCCAGCAGCCAAGCTCCGGACCCCTCTGGAAACACCATATATTTT. This sequence encodes CASSQAPDPSGNTIYF.

This rearrangement joins TRBV29-1 to TRBJ1-2; 8 bases line up with TRBD1. The germline gives CDR1 SQVTM, CDR2 ANQGSEA. The CDR3 sequence is 14 residues long. J was trimmed by 5 bases and V by 0 bases; bases with no gene match: 5. CDR3 nucleotide sequence: TGCAGCGTTGAAGATCGGAACAGGGGGTATGGCTACACCTTC. Amino acid sequence: CSVEDRNRGYGYTF.

By share, this clone counts as medium-sized. This rearrangement joins TRBV4-2 to TRBJ1-1; D possibly corresponds to TRBD1 (6 bases). CDR3 length: 16 amino acids. V lost 1 base and J lost 1, with 13 bases in between. CDR1 and CDR2 (germline): LGHNA, YNFKEQ. The CDR3 region has the DNA TGTGCCAGCAGCCAAGGCGGGGGGCTCCAGAACACTGAAGCTTTCTTT. This codes for CASSQGGGLQNTEAFF.

This chain joins TRBV9 and TRBJ1-1; D may be TRBD1 (5 bases). Trimming removed 0 bases at V and 5 bases at J, with 11 bases between. The CDR3 has 14 amino acids. Germline CDR1 reads SGDLS; CDR2 reads YYNGEE. This CDR3 reads CASSVGQGGTEAFF. CDR3 sequence (DNA): TGTGCCAGCAGCGTAGGGCAGGGTGGTACTGAAGCTTTCTTT.

This rearrangement joins TRBV5-4 to TRBJ1-1; 8 bases fit TRBD1. The CDR3 length is 13 residues. The V segment lost 5 bases and the J segment 5 bases; nucleotides outside the gene matches: 5. CDR1 is SGHNT and CDR2 is YYREEE in the germline V gene (reference sequence). The CDR3 DNA follows: TGTGCCAGCAGACGCACAGGGGGTACTGAAGCTTTCTTT. Amino acid sequence: CASRRTGGTEAFF. The full variable domain, rest sourced from reference TRBV5-4 and TRBJ1-1, is ETGVTQSPTHLIKTRGQQVTLRCSSQSGHNTVSWYQQALGQGPQFIFQYYREEENGRGNFPPRFSGLQFPNYSSELNVNALELDDSALYLCASRRTGGTEAFFGQGTRLTVV.

This chain uses TRBV4-1 with TRBJ1-2; a possible D gene is TRBD1 (5 bases). Germline CDR1 MGHRA, CDR2 YSYEKL. The CDR3 is 13 residues long. V lost 4 bases and J lost 5, with 11 bases in between. The CDR3: CASSPGRGYGYTF. In DNA, the CDR3 is TGCGCCAGCAGCCCGGGGAGGGGTTATGGCTACACCTTC.

The genes are TRBV13 and TRBJ1-1; 12 bases match TRBD1. The CDR3 loop spans 15 amino acids. The germline gives CDR1 PRHDT, CDR2 FYEKMQ (reference sequence). Trimming at V came to 5 bases and at J to 6 bases, leaving 7 bases not matched to a gene. The CDR3 region is CASSHEGQGASEAFF. In DNA form, the CDR3 reads TGTGCCAGCAGCCATGAGGGACAGGGGGCCTCTGAAGCTTTCTTT.

This chain joins TRBV2 and TRBJ2-7; D perhaps matches TRBD1 (5 bases). Per the germline V gene, CDR1 is SNHLY and CDR2 is FYNNEI. Trimming took 6 bases from V and 3 from J, leaving 9 bases between them. The CDR3 is 12 residues long. The DNA of the CDR3 is TGTGCCAGCAGGGACAAATTCTACGAGCAGTACTTC. Translated, it gives CASRDKFYEQYF.

This chain joins TRBV9 and TRBJ1-1; D is unclear. Germline V CDR1 and CDR2: SGDLS, YYNGEE. Trimming left V 0 bases short and J 5 bases short, with 23 bases between. This CDR3 contains 18 residues. CDR3 residues: CASSVGRTEDAAWTEAFF. CDR3 bases: TGTGCCAGCAGCGTAGGACGAACGGAGGACGCCGCCTGGACTGAAGCTTTCTTT.

There are a few counts of this clone. The chain employs TRBV27 and TRBJ1-2; D is unclear. The CDR3 runs to 12 residues. Trimming pared 5 bases from V and 4 bases from J, leaving 8 bases between. Germline-derived CDR1 and CDR2 are MNHEY and SMNVEV (reference sequence). The CDR3 coding sequence is TGTGCCAGCAGTGAAATTCGCTATGGCTACACCTTC. Protein: CASSEIRYGYTF.